These T cell receptor beta chains were read from a single sample in a study of control samples from healthy donors and cancer patients. TCRdb's copy holds only in-frame clones and misses some; the assay was immunoSEQ multiplex PCR. The sample contains about 170,000 clones, about 94% of which appear only once. Input material: blood. All receptors come from a woman aged 60 to 75 in good health. CDR3s include the opening cysteine and the closing phenylalanine or tryptophan. The order of the fields is CDR3 protein, CDR3 DNA, clone size, V gene, D gene, J gene. The D gene is left open where the match is weak. Not all rows give a size; the values are once, few, many and, for expanded clones, a class.

CDR3: CAIRGQKILAGDQSNEQFF; DNA: TGTGCCATCAGGGGACAGAAAATTTTAGCGGGGGACCAGAGCAATGAGCAGTTCTTC; size: NA; V: TRBV10-3; D: TRBD2; J: TRBJ2-1
CDR3: CASSQFIGTAASGYTF; DNA: TGCGCCAGCAGCCAGTTCATCGGGACAGCCGCCTCTGGCTACACCTTC; size: NA; V: TRBV4-3; D: TRBD1; J: TRBJ1-2
CDR3: CASSPDYGYTF; DNA: TGTGCCAGCAGCCCGGACTATGGCTACACCTTC; size: NA; V: TRBV7-2; D: NA; J: TRBJ1-2
CDR3: CASSSEGAGEQFF; DNA: TGCGCCAGCAGCTCCGAGGGGGCGGGTGAGCAGTTCTTC; size: NA; V: TRBV5-1; D: TRBD1; J: TRBJ2-1
CDR3: CASSESAGGRADTQYF; DNA: TGTGCCAGCAGTGAATCAGCAGGGGGAAGGGCAGATACGCAGTATTTT; size: NA; V: TRBV6-4; D: TRBD1; J: TRBJ2-3
CDR3: CSTRTRVRGTEAFF; DNA: TGCAGCACACGCACGAGGGTACGGGGGACTGAAGCTTTCTTT; size: NA; V: TRBV29-1; D: NA; J: TRBJ1-1
CDR3: CASSEGTDNQPQHF; DNA: TGTGCCAGCAGTGAAGGGACAGATAATCAGCCCCAGCATTTT; size: NA; V: TRBV6-1; D: NA; J: TRBJ1-5
CDR3: CASSSLGQGISPLHF; DNA: TGTGCCAGCAGCTCCCTGGGACAGGGTATTTCACCCCTCCACTTT; size: NA; V: TRBV11-2; D: TRBD1; J: TRBJ1-6
CDR3: CASSIGTGNRGNQPQHF; DNA: TGTGCCAGCAGTATAGGGACAGGGAATCGTGGCAATCAGCCCCAGCATTTT; size: NA; V: TRBV2; D: TRBD1; J: TRBJ1-5
CDR3: CASSESGPGANVLTF; DNA: TGCGCCAGCAGTGAGTCCGGGCCTGGGGCCAACGTCCTGACTTTC; size: NA; V: TRBV10-1; D: NA; J: TRBJ2-6
CDR3: CASSPSGGSLNTEAFF; DNA: TGCGCCAGCAGCCCCTCGGGTGGCAGCTTGAACACTGAAGCTTTCTTT; size: few; V: TRBV4-3; D: NA; J: TRBJ1-1
CDR3: CASSSQAGTLSDTQYF; DNA: TGTGCCAGCAGTTCTCAAGCGGGGACCCTTTCTGATACGCAGTATTTT; size: NA; V: TRBV6-2/TRBV6-3; D: TRBD2; J: TRBJ2-3
CDR3: CASSYSVTGSNEKLFF; DNA: TGTGCCAGCAGTTACTCTGTTACAGGGTCTAATGAAAAACTGTTTTTT; size: NA; V: TRBV6-5; D: NA; J: TRBJ1-4
CDR3: CASSSQGSGVADTQYF; DNA: TGCGCCAGCAGCTCCCAGGGTAGCGGGGTTGCAGATACGCAGTATTTT; size: NA; V: TRBV5-1; D: TRBD2; J: TRBJ2-3
CDR3: CASKQGTDNSPLHF; DNA: TGCGCCAGCAAGCAGGGAACGGATAATTCACCCCTCCACTTT; size: NA; V: TRBV10-2; D: NA; J: TRBJ1-6
CDR3: CATSVGGGSTDTQYF; DNA: TGTGCCACCAGCGTGGGGGGAGGTAGCACAGATACGCAGTATTTT; size: NA; V: TRBV24-1; D: NA; J: TRBJ2-3
CDR3: CAIQQGANGELFF; DNA: TGTGCCATTCAACAGGGGGCTAACGGGGAGCTGTTTTTT; size: NA; V: TRBV10-3; D: TRBD1; J: TRBJ2-2
CDR3: CASSFFQGYEQYF; DNA: TGTGCCAGCAGCTTTTTTCAGGGATACGAGCAGTACTTC; size: NA; V: TRBV7-9; D: NA; J: TRBJ2-7
CDR3: CASSVRGNRGNYGYTF; DNA: TGTGCCAGCAGCGTAAGGGGGAACAGGGGGAACTATGGCTACACCTTC; size: NA; V: TRBV9; D: TRBD1; J: TRBJ1-2
CDR3: CASSYPTGGNQPQHF; DNA: TGTGCCAGCAGTTACCCCACAGGGGGCAATCAGCCCCAGCATTTT; size: few; V: TRBV6-6; D: TRBD1; J: TRBJ1-5
CDR3: CSVGAQGRRAFF; DNA: TGCAGCGTTGGAGCGCAGGGAAGGAGGGCTTTCTTT; size: once; V: TRBV29-1; D: NA; J: TRBJ1-1
CDR3: CASSPQGFPYEQYF; DNA: TGTGCCAGCTCACCACAGGGTTTCCCCTACGAGCAGTACTTC; size: NA; V: TRBV18; D: NA; J: TRBJ2-7